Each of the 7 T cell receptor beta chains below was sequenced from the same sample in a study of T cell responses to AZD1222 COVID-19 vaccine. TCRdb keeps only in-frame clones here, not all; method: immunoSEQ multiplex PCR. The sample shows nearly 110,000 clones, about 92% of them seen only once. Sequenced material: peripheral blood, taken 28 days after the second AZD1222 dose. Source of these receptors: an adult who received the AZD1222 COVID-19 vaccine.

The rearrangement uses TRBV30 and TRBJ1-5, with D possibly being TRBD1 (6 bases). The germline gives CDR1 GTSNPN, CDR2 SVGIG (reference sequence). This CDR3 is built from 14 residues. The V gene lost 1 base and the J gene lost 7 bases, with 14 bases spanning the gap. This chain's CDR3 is CAWSGQGIGQPQHF. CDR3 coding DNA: TGTGCCTGGAGTGGGCAGGGGATAGGGCAGCCCCAGCATTTT.

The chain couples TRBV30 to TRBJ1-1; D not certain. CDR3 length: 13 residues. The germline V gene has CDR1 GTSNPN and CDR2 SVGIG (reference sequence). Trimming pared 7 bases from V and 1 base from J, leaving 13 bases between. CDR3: CAFSRTENTEAFF. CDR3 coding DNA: TGTGCCTTTAGTAGGACGGAGAACACTGAAGCTTTCTTT.

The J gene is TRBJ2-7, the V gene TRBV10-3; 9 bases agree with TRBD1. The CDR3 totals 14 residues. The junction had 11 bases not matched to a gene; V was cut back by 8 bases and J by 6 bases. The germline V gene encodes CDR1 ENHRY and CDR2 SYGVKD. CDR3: CAIAGQGLTGEQYF. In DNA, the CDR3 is TGTGCCATCGCGGGACAGGGCCTTACAGGCGAGCAGTACTTC.

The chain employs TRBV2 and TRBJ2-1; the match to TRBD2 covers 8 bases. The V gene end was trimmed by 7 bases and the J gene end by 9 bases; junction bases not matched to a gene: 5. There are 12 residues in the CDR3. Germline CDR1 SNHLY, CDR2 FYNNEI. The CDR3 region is CASTGLAIEQFF. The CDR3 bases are TGTGCCAGCACCGGACTAGCCATTGAGCAGTTCTTC.

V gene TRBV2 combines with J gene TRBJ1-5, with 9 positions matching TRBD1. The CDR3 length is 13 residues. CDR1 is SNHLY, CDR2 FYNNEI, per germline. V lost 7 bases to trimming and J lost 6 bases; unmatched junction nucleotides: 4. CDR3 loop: CASMETGGQPQHF. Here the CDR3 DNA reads TGTGCCAGCATGGAGACAGGGGGTCAGCCCCAGCATTTT.

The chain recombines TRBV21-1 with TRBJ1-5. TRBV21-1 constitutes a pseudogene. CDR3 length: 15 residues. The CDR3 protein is CASSKDSRTNQPQHF. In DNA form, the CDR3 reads TGTGCCAGCAGCAAAGATTCAAGAACCAATCAGCCCCAGCATTTT.

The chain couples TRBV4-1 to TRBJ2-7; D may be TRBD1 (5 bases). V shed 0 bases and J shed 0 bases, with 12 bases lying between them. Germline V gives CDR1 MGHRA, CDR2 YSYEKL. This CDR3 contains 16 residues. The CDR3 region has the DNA TGCGCCAGCAGCCAAGAGTCACAGGTGAGCTCCTACGAGCAGTACTTC. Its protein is CASSQESQVSSYEQYF.